One sample yielded the 24 T cell receptor beta chains listed below, sequenced in a study of beta chain features in type 1 diabetes. Findings and caveats of the study: Among patients with Type 1 diabetes, TCRB CDR3s were moderately but significantly shorter in every one of the four CD4+ subsets.

Their cognate antigens are unknown. Sequencing targeted expressed TCRB transcripts, as all isolated RNA had been reverse transcribed. The data were produced by immunoSEQ multiplex PCR, yet TCRdb's version contains in-frame clones alone and is incomplete. The sample records about 280,000 clones, approximately 15% being singletons. Sequencing was carried out using naive CD4+ T cells from blood. All receptors come from a man between 18 and 35 years old with type 1 diabetes.

This clone was found a few times. The V call is TRBV7-9, the J call TRBJ1-2; D gene ambiguous. The CDR3 is 12 amino acids. V was clipped by 8 bases and J by 8 bases, with 15 bases between them. Germline V gene data show CDR1 as SEHNR and CDR2 as FQNEAQ (reference sequence). This CDR3 is CASGPLGEGYTF. CDR3 nucleotides: TGTGCCAGCGGCCCCCTAGGAGAGGGCTACACCTTC.

Only a few counts were recorded for this clone. The chain employs TRBV11-2 and TRBJ1-5; D is ambiguous. Trimming removed 5 bases from V and 0 bases from J, with 17 bases in between. Germline CDR1 SGHAT, CDR2 FQNNGV. CDR3 length: 17 amino acids. CDR3 in DNA: TGTGCCAGCAGCCTCGACCTGACGGGAGTTAGCAATCAGCCCCAGCATTTT. Protein product: CASSLDLTGVSNQPQHF.

This clone was counted only a few times. The chain recombines TRBV5-1 with TRBJ2-1; D uncertain. Germline loops: CDR1 SGHRS, CDR2 YFSETQ. CDR3 length: 12 residues. V was shortened by 3 bases and J by 3 bases, with 4 bases between the two germline ends. Here the CDR3 reads CASSSYYNEQFF. The CDR3, as DNA: TGCGCCAGCAGCTCCTACTACAATGAGCAGTTCTTC. Complete variable domain (other parts from reference TRBV5-1 and TRBJ2-1): KAGVTQTPRYLIKTRGQQVTLSCSPISGHRSVSWYQQTPGQGLQFLFEYFSETQRNKGNFPGRFSGRQFSNSRSEMNVSTLELGDSALYLCASSSYYNEQFFGPGTRLTVL.

This clone was seen a handful of times. V and J are TRBV27 and TRBJ2-7; 9 bases match TRBD2. The CDR3 runs to 15 residues. The germline V gene encodes CDR1 MNHEY and CDR2 SMNVEV (reference sequence). V lost 1 base and J lost 4; bases outside the gene matches: 5. The CDR3 sequence: CASSLLSGRTYEQYF. As DNA, the CDR3 is TGTGCCAGCAGTTTATTGAGCGGGAGGACGTACGAGCAGTACTTC.

This clone was seen more than once but under ten times. V usage is TRBV19 and J usage is TRBJ2-5, with D perhaps matching TRBD1 (6 bases). Germline values: CDR1 LNHDA, CDR2 SQIVND (reference sequence). The CDR3 length is 14 residues. The V gene lost 4 bases and the J gene lost 5 bases, with 14 bases spanning the gap. The CDR3 region is CASSTDSRGETQYF. For the CDR3, the DNA is TGTGCCAGTAGTACGGACAGCCGCGGTGAGACCCAGTACTTC.

There are a few counts of this clone. The CDR3 DNA follows: TGCGCCAGCAGCTTGGCAGGGACAGGAACGGGGGCTTTCTTT. This gives the protein CASSLAGTGTGAFF. The rearrangement uses TRBV5-1 and TRBJ1-1; 8 positions match TRBD1. Germline assignment: CDR1 SGHRS and CDR2 YFSETQ. The junction had 9 bases not matched to a gene; V was cut back by 0 bases and J by 11 bases. The CDR3 is made up of 14 amino acids.

V usage is TRBV5-5 and J usage is TRBJ1-5; D not certain. From germline, CDR1 is SGHKS and CDR2 YYEKEE (reference sequence). Between the trimmed V and J ends, which lost 0 bases and 0 bases, there was a span of 7 bases. This CDR3 comprises 15 residues. The CDR3 DNA is TGTGCCAGCAGCTTGGCCCCTCTTAGCAATCAGCCCCAGCATTTT. It specifies CASSLAPLSNQPQHF.

The rearrangement joins TRBV5-4 to TRBJ2-7, with 7 positions matching TRBD1. CDR3 length: 14 amino acids. Looked up from germline, CDR1 is SGHNT and CDR2 is YYREEE (reference sequence). Trimming at V came to 2 bases and at J to 2 bases, leaving 4 bases not matched to a gene. The CDR3 nucleotides are TGTGCCAGCAGCTTCCGGGACAGAGCCTACGAGCAGTACTTC. Its translation: CASSFRDRAYEQYF.

The rearrangement joins TRBV5-4 to TRBJ2-7; the D gene is possibly TRBD1 (6 bases). Between the trimmed V and J ends, which lost 2 bases and 2 bases, there was a span of 8 bases. This CDR3 has 13 amino acids. Germline V gene sequence: CDR1 SGHNT, CDR2 YYREEE (reference sequence). The CDR3 reads CASSFGQTYEQYF. In DNA, the CDR3 is TGTGCCAGCAGCTTTGGACAGACCTACGAGCAGTACTTC.

This clone was observed a few times. The rearrangement joins TRBV30 to TRBJ1-2; 7 nucleotides match TRBD1. The CDR3 has 16 amino acids. Germline lookup yields CDR1 GTSNPN and CDR2 SVGIG (reference sequence). V was pared by 3 bases and J by 8 bases, with 18 bases of the junction left unmatched. CDR3 bases: TGTGCCTGGAGCATAGGAAAGACAGGGAGAGGGGAAGGCTACACCTTC. Protein: CAWSIGKTGRGEGYTF.

This chain links TRBV19 with TRBJ2-7, with D maybe TRBD1 (5 bases). The CDR3 loop spans 13 amino acids. The V end was cut by 3 bases, the J end by 4 bases, with 10 bases between. The V gene's germline CDR1 is LNHDA and CDR2 SQIVND (reference sequence). The DNA of the CDR3 is TGTGCCAGTAGTATCGAGACAGCGTACGAGCAGTACTTC. It yields the protein CASSIETAYEQYF.

J is TRBJ1-1 and V is TRBV28; 10 bases are a match to TRBD1. The junction had 3 bases not matched to a gene; V was cut back by 5 bases and J by 0 bases. This CDR3 has 15 residues. Germline loops: CDR1 MDHEN, CDR2 SYDVKM. DNA of the CDR3: TGTGCCAGCAGTCCCGGGACAGGGGTGAACACTGAAGCTTTCTTT. Protein sequence: CASSPGTGVNTEAFF.

The chain couples TRBV6-5 to TRBJ1-4; TRBD1 is a possible D gene (5 bases). CDR1 and CDR2 (germline): MNHEY, SVGAGI. V lost 0 bases and J 7 bases, leaving 9 bases between the germline ends. The CDR3 runs 14 residues. This CDR3 is CASSYSTAPEKLFF. As DNA, the CDR3 is TGTGCCAGCAGTTACTCGACAGCTCCTGAAAAACTGTTTTTT.

The V and J genes are TRBV30 and TRBJ2-5; 7 bases fit TRBD2. V gave up 5 bases and J gave up 4 bases; unmatched junction bases: 4. This CDR3 has 12 residues. The germline V gene has CDR1 GTSNPN and CDR2 SVGIG (reference sequence). The CDR3 coding sequence is TGTGCCTGGGGGGACTACGGAGAGACCCAGTACTTC. Protein sequence: CAWGDYGETQYF.

The chain carries TRBV19 and TRBJ1-5, with no clear D. The V end lost 3 bases, the J end lost 5 bases, and 5 bases lay between the germline ends. CDR1 is LNHDA and CDR2 is SQIVND in the germline V gene (reference sequence). The CDR3 is 12 amino acids. This CDR3 reads CASSIGDQPQHF. The CDR3 DNA follows: TGTGCCAGTAGTATCGGGGATCAGCCCCAGCATTTT. The full variable domain, its missing parts supplied by reference TRBV19 and TRBJ1-5, is DGGITQSPKYLFRKEGQNVTLSCEQNLNHDAMYWYRQDPGQGLRLIYYSQIVNDFQKGDIAEGYSVSREKKESFPLTVTSAQKNPTAFYLCASSIGDQPQHFGDGTRLSIL.

The rearrangement uses TRBV5-1 and TRBJ2-4, with 12 bases lining up with TRBD2. The CDR3 has 19 amino acids. V gave up 4 bases and J gave up 0 bases; unmatched junction bases: 11. Germline CDR1 and CDR2: SGHRS and YFSETQ. The CDR3 DNA reads as TGCGCCAGCAGCCTCAGACTAGCGGGAGACCTACTAGCCAAAAACATTCAGTACTTC. Protein sequence: CASSLRLAGDLLAKNIQYF.

The chain carries TRBV18 and TRBJ2-3, with 10 bases lining up with TRBD2. V dropped 5 bases and J dropped 1; count of bases not matched to a gene: 9. The CDR3 length is 17 residues. Looked up from germline, CDR1 is KGHSH and CDR2 is LQKENI. CDR3 in amino acids: CASSTGASGRGTDTQYF. The CDR3 DNA reads as TGTGCCAGCTCAACCGGCGCTAGCGGGAGAGGCACAGATACGCAGTATTTT.

This clone has more than one count but fewer than ten. The chain uses TRBV19 and TRBJ2-3; TRBD1 might be the D (6 bases). V lost 9 bases, J lost 4 bases, and 14 bases lay in between. CDR1 is LNHDA, CDR2 SQIVND, per germline (reference sequence). The CDR3 sequence is 13 residues long. CDR3 amino acids: CASQGYEADTQYF. The DNA of the CDR3 is TGTGCCAGCCAGGGGTATGAGGCAGATACGCAGTATTTT.

The table lists this clone with a few counts. The V call is TRBV5-1, the J call TRBJ2-3; 7 nucleotides agree with TRBD2. This CDR3 has 15 amino acids. Per germline, CDR1 SGHRS and CDR2 YFSETQ. V gave up 3 bases and J gave up 0 bases; unmatched junction bases: 4. The CDR3 DNA is TGCGCCAGCAGCTGGGGAGGGGTTAGCACAGATACGCAGTATTTT. Amino acid sequence: CASSWGGVSTDTQYF.

Here the CDR3 reads CASSPRLAGDTQYF. The CDR3 coding sequence is TGTGCCAGCAGCCCACGACTAGCGGGAGATACGCAGTATTTT. The gene calls are TRBV7-9 and TRBJ2-3; 10 positions agree with TRBD2. The CDR3 length is 14 residues. Trimming removed 5 bases from V and 5 bases from J; junction bases left unmatched: 4. Germline lookup yields CDR1 SEHNR and CDR2 FQNEAQ (reference sequence).

The chain employs TRBV7-9 and TRBJ1-5, with TRBD1 identical over 10 bases. CDR3 length: 18 residues. Germline V gene lookup returns CDR1 SEHNR and CDR2 FQNEAQ (reference sequence). Trimming took 2 bases from V and 3 from J; bases not matched to a gene: 10. CDR3 nucleotide sequence: TGTGCCAGCAGCTTATCTTACCGGGACAGGGGATACAATCAGCCCCAGCATTTT. This codes for CASSLSYRDRGYNQPQHF. Together with reference TRBV7-9 and TRBJ1-5, the CDR3 gives the full variable domain: DTGVSQNPRHKITKRGQNVTFRCDPISEHNRLYWYRQTLGQGPEFLTYFQNEAQLEKSRLLSDRFSAERPKGSFSTLEIQRTEQGDSAMYLCASSLSYRDRGYNQPQHFGDGTRLSIL.

The rearrangement uses TRBV6-1 and TRBJ1-5, with unresolved D. V was trimmed by 1 base and J by 0 bases, leaving 16 bases between them. The CDR3 extends over 18 amino acids. CDR1 and CDR2 from the germline V gene are MNHNS and SASEGT. The CDR3, as DNA: TGTGCCAGCAGTGAAGTCGCACCGTTGAGGTATAGCAATCAGCCCCAGCATTTT. This gives the protein CASSEVAPLRYSNQPQHF.

The chain employs TRBV18 and TRBJ2-7, with 7 positions matching TRBD1. Germline trimming cut 3 bases from V and 5 bases from J; bases unmatched to any gene: 10. CDR1 is KGHSH, CDR2 LQKENI, per germline. CDR3 length: 15 residues. CDR3 loop: CASSPPRDRIHEQYF. The CDR3 region has the DNA TGTGCCAGCTCACCTCCTCGGGACAGAATCCACGAGCAGTACTTC. Full variable domain (missing parts from reference TRBV18 and TRBJ2-7): NAGVMQNPRHLVRRRGQEARLRCSPMKGHSHVYWYRQLPEEGLKFMVYLQKENIIDESGMPKERFSAEFPKEGPSILRIQQVVRGDSAAYFCASSPPRDRIHEQYFGPGTRLTVT.

This clone was counted only a few times. The identical CDR3 is also encoded by other nucleotide sequences in the sample. V usage is TRBV20-1 and J usage is TRBJ2-5; D is perhaps TRBD2 (5 bases). V lost 1 base and J 5 bases, leaving 5 bases between the germline ends. There are 11 residues in the CDR3. CDR1 DFQATT and CDR2 SNEGSKA come from the germline V gene (reference sequence). The CDR3 sequence: CSARAGETQYF. Written as DNA, the CDR3 is TGCAGTGCTAGAGCGGGGGAGACCCAGTACTTC.